This note documents a single T cell receptor beta chain sequence. The CDR3 has 12 amino acids. V was pared by 8 bases and J by 3 bases, with 8 bases between. Germline CDR1 and CDR2: SNHLY and FYNNEI. The record originates from a study of blood T cell repertoires in COVID-19. Original processing notes: The authors estimated nucleated cell counts from reference gene primer amplification. Libraries were prepared by immunoSEQ multiplex PCR; TCRdb keeps only in-frame clonotypes and omits some of them. The V and J calls and clone size come from that table; D and trimming were worked out from the DNA. The data hold a few hundred thousand clones, with around 90% observed a single time. Participants were aged about 18 to 90 years, lived in under 25 US areas, and enrolled virtually. Participant-reported clinical history was the basis for cohort assignment.

This TCR was recovered from a woman aged 30 to 39 who had recovered from COVID-19. The chain joins TRBV2 to TRBJ1-5; D gene ambiguous. Sample: PBMCs or T cells enriched from blood (not recorded which). CDR3 sequence reads: CASGNTNQPQHF. As DNA, the CDR3 is TGTGCCAGCGGTAACACCAATCAGCCCCAGCATTTT. The whole variable domain, remainder taken from reference TRBV2 and TRBJ1-5, is EPEVTQTPSHQVTQMGQEVILRCVPISNHLYFYWYRQILGQKVEFLVSFYNNEISEKSEIFDDQFSVERPDGSNFTLKIRSTKLEDSAMYFCASGNTNQPQHFGDGTRLSIL.